Reported below is one T cell receptor beta chain. Its antigen remains unidentified. Sample-barcoded 5' priming and a J-beta primer mix drove a second PCR of about 6 to 12 cycles. TCRdb reanalysed the 5' RACE reads using MiXCR and keeps one entry per CDR3 protein. The sample consists of hundreds of thousands of distinct CDR3 sequences, 58% of them appearing once. This sample stems from a study of blood T cells in healthy people across ages. The study, taken as a whole, reports: The study found more naive CD4+ cells and higher diversity in long-lived than aged donors.

The CDR3 consists of 13 residues. V was clipped by 3 bases and J by 7 bases; unmatched bases: 5. Germline V gene data show CDR1 as DFQATT and CDR2 as SNEGSKA (reference sequence). J is TRBJ2-2 and V is TRBV20-1; 7 bases are a match to TRBD2. The TCR was taken from a man aged 60-69 years in good health. The material sequenced was blood. The CDR3 DNA reads TGCAGTGCTAGGGGACTATCTGTCGGGGAGCTGTTTTTT. This translates into CSARGLSVGELFF.